Listed below are T cell receptor beta chains from one sample, sequenced in a study of CD8 T cells in Susac syndrome. TCRdb redid the calling of the immunoSEQ multiplex PCR reads with MiXCR, one entry per CDR3 protein. The data contain some 100,000 distinct CDR3 sequences, 80% to 95% of them singletons. Sequenced: CD4+ T cells from PBMCs. The receptor set was obtained from a human donor in good health. Both conserved end residues are part of each CDR3. The D gene is left open where the match is weak. Size is stated for part of the rows, as once, few or many counts, or as a class when the clone is expanded.

abundance	j_gene	d_gene	v_gene	CDR3aa	CDR3nt
NA	TRBJ1-1	NA	TRBV7-9	CASSLVHGSSNTEAFF	TGTGCCAGCAGCTTAGTACATGGGAGTAGTAACACTGAAGCTTTCTTT
NA	TRBJ1-5	TRBD1	TRBV19	CATDPQGANQPQHF	TGTGCCACCGACCCGCAGGGGGCAAATCAGCCCCAGCATTTT
NA	TRBJ1-1	NA	TRBV30	CAWKRVNTEAFF	TGTGCCTGGAAACGGGTGAACACTGAAGCTTTCTTT
once	TRBJ1-5	NA	TRBV29-1	CSVAAGAAQPQHF	TGCAGCGTTGCCGCAGGCGCGGCTCAGCCCCAGCATTTT
NA	TRBJ1-4	NA	TRBV7-2	CASSLGGGLGEKLFF	TGTGCCAGCAGCTTAGGCGGGGGGCTGGGTGAAAAACTGTTTTTT
NA	TRBJ1-1	NA	TRBV2	CASSVLGGSTEAFF	TGTGCCAGCAGTGTCCTTGGGGGGAGCACTGAAGCTTTCTTT
NA	TRBJ2-7	TRBD1	TRBV29-1	CSVGETGLAEQYF	TGCAGCGTTGGGGAGACAGGGCTGGCCGAGCAGTACTTC
NA	TRBJ1-1	NA	TRBV5-1	CASSLMVTEAEAFF	TGCGCCAGCAGCTTAATGGTCACAGAGGCTGAAGCTTTCTTT
NA	TRBJ2-1	NA	TRBV28	CASSLLRSPEQFF	TGTGCCAGCAGTTTGCTTCGAAGCCCTGAGCAGTTCTTC
NA	TRBJ2-4	TRBD2	TRBV5-6	CASSLRLAGALAKNIQYF	TGTGCCAGCAGCTTGCGCCTAGCGGGAGCCTTGGCCAAAAACATTCAGTACTTC
NA	TRBJ2-5	NA	TRBV5-5	CASSLGGGTQYF	TGTGCCAGCAGCTTGGGTGGGGGAACCCAGTACTTC
NA	TRBJ1-2	NA	TRBV28	CASTTGKNYGYTF	TGTGCCTCTACTACCGGGAAGAACTATGGCTACACCTTC
NA	TRBJ1-1	NA	TRBV25-1	CASSEHKPGEAFF	TGTGCCAGCAGTGAACATAAGCCAGGGGAAGCTTTCTTT
NA	TRBJ1-2	TRBD1	TRBV20-1	CSAPDRDYGYTF	TGCAGTGCTCCGGACAGGGACTATGGCTACACCTTC
NA	TRBJ2-2	NA	TRBV10-3	CAISVNRELITGELFF	TGTGCCATCAGTGTGAACAGGGAATTAATCACCGGGGAGCTGTTTTTT
NA	TRBJ2-5	NA	TRBV29-1	CSVEEGAETQYF	TGCAGCGTCGAGGAAGGGGCTGAGACCCAGTACTTC
NA	TRBJ1-2	NA	TRBV4-3	CASSQDRGIDGYTF	TGCGCCAGCAGCCAAGATCGGGGGATTGACGGCTACACCTTC
NA	TRBJ2-7	NA	TRBV20-1	CSARAVGQTPYEQYF	TGCAGTGCTAGAGCGGTGGGGCAGACCCCCTACGAGCAGTACTTC
NA	TRBJ1-1	NA	TRBV7-2	CASSLGPRDFPTEAFF	TGTGCCAGCAGCTTAGGGCCCCGGGATTTCCCCACTGAAGCTTTCTTT
NA	TRBJ1-2	NA	TRBV7-2	CASSLLLWVPIDGYTF	TGTGCCAGCAGCTTACTCCTCTGGGTCCCAATTGATGGCTACACCTTC
NA	TRBJ2-7	NA	TRBV20-1	CSARAGQTISYEQYF	TGCAGTGCTAGGGCCGGACAAACTATCTCCTACGAGCAGTACTTC
NA	TRBJ2-2	NA	TRBV12-3/TRBV12-4	CASSLISVGELFF	TGTGCCAGCAGCCTCATTTCGGTCGGGGAGCTGTTTTTT
NA	TRBJ2-5	NA	TRBV13	CASSRTSEETQYF	TGTGCCAGCAGCAGGACATCCGAAGAGACCCAGTACTTC